This T cell receptor beta chain was sequenced in a study of glioma-infiltrating T cells. Study as a whole: Around 1 million peripheral T cells were targeted at roughly 4.5- to 11-fold coverage. Study outcomes and limitations: Very few CDR3 sequences were shared between tissue and blood. Shared blood CDR3 signature motifs marked patients with low tissue-blood divergence.

This clonotype was recorded a few times. The antigen is not known. V dropped 8 bases and J dropped 5 bases, with 3 bases sitting between them. Germline values: CDR1 SGHTA, CDR2 FQGNSA. This CDR3 region has 9 residues. Using RNA template, CDR3s of TCR alpha and beta were amplified with iRepertoire arm-PCR. TCRdb reprocessed the multiplex PCR reads via MiXCR and lists one record per CDR3 protein. Seen here are 300,000 to 450,000 distinct CDR3 sequences, around 38% observed once, and the top ten hold 12%. This sequence originates from a human donor with low-grade glioma or glioblastoma, undergoing nonglioma brain surgery, or in good health (not recorded which). The rearrangement uses TRBV7-2 and TRBJ2-5; D is undetermined. Sequenced: glioma tissue, nonneoplastic brain tissue, or PBMCs (not recorded which). The CDR3 loop reads CASAETQYF. The CDR3 coding sequence is TGTGCCAGCGCCGAGACCCAGTACTTC.